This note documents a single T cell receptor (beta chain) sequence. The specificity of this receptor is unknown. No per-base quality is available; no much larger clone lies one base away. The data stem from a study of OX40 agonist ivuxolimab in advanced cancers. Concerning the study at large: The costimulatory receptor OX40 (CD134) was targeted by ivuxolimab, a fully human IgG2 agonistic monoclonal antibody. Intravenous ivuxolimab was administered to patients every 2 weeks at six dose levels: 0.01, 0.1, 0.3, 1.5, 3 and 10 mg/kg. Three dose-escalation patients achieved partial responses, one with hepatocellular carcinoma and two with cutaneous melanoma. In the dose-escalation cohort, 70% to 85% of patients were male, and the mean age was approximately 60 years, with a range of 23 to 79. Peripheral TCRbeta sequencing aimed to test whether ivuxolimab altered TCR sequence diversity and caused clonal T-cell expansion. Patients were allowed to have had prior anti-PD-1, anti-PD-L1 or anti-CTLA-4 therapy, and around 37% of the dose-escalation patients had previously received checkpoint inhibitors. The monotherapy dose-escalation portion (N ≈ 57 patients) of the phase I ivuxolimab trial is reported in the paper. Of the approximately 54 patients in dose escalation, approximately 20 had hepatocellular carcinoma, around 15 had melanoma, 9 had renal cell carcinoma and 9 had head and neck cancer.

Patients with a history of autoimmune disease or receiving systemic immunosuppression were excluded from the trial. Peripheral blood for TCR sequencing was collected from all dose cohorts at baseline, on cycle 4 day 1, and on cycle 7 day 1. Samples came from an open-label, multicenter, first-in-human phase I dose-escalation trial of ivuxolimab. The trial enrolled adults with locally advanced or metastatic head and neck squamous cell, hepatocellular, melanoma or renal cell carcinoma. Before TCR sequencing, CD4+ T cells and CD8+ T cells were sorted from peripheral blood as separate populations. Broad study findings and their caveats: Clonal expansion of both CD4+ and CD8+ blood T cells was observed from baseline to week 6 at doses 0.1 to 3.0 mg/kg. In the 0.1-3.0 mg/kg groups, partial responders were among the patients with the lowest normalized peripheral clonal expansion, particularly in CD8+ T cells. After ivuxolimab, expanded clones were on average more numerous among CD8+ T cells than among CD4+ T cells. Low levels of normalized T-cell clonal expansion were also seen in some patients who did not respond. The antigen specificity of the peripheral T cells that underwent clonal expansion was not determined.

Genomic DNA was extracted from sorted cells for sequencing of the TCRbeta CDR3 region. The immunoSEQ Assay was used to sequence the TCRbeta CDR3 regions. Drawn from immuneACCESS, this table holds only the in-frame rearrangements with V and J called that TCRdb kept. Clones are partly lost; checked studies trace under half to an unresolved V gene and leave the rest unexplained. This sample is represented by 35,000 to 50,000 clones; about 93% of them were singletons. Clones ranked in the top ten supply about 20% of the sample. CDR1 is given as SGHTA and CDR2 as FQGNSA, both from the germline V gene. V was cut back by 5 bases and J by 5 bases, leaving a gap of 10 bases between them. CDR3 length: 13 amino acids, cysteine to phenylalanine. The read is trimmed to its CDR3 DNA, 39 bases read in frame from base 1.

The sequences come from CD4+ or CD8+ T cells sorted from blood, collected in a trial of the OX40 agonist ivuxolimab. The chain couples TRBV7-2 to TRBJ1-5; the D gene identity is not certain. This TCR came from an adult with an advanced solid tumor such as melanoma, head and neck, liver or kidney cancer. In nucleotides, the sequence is TGTGCCAGCAGCCCGAAGGGTGATCAGCCCCAGCATTTT. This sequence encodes CASSPKGDQPQHF.